The present entry profiles one T cell receptor (beta chain) with its context. These data originate in a study of blood T cell repertoires in COVID-19. Generated by immunoSEQ multiplex PCR, the TCRdb table keeps only in-frame clones and is missing some. The repertoire holds 110,000 or so clones, around 89% seen once, with about 4.5% in the top ten. The germline CDR1 and CDR2 sequences are SEHNR and FQNEAQ (reference sequence). The length of the CDR3 is 14 residues. V dropped 1 base and J dropped 6 bases, with 9 bases sitting between them. V usage is TRBV7-9 and J usage is TRBJ2-2, with D perhaps TRBD1 (6 bases). The TCR was taken from a woman between 45 and 60 years old with acute or convalescent COVID-19. The sequenced material came from peripheral blood. CDR3 protein: CASSLEQGPGELFF. CDR3 coding DNA: TGTGCCAGCAGCTTAGAGCAGGGGCCCGGGGAGCTGTTTTTT.